The next 29 T cell receptor beta chains were all read from a single sample in a study of blood T cell repertoires in COVID-19. Sequenced by immunoSEQ multiplex PCR; TCRdb stores in-frame clones only, minus some. Of around 160,000 clones listed, about 80% are singletons. The sequenced sample consisted of PBMCs or T cells enriched from blood (not recorded which). The receptor source for this set is a woman between 55 and 75 years old who had recovered from COVID-19.

This clone appeared a single time. The genes are TRBV30 and TRBJ1-6; possibly TRBD1 for D (6 bases). The V gene lost 0 bases and the J gene lost 8 bases, with 14 bases spanning the gap. Looked up from germline, CDR1 is GTSNPN and CDR2 is SVGIG (reference sequence). This CDR3 is 15 amino acids long. The CDR3 bases are TGTGCCTGGAGTGTACTTAGGGGGGGGTATTCACCCCTCCACTTT. Translated: CAWSVLRGGYSPLHF.

The genes are TRBV19 and TRBJ2-7, with 7 positions matching TRBD1. V gave up 5 bases and J gave up 6 bases; unmatched junction bases: 7. Germline V gene sequence: CDR1 LNHDA, CDR2 SQIVND (reference sequence). The CDR3 length is 13 residues. CDR3 protein: CASSPRQGTEQYF. The CDR3 DNA is TGTGCCAGTAGTCCCCGACAGGGAACCGAGCAGTACTTC.

This clone was recorded many times. This CDR3 reads CASSSIAGGTYEQYF. CDR3 DNA: TGTGCCAGCAGCTCCATAGCGGGGGGGACCTACGAGCAGTACTTC. The chain links TRBV7-2 to TRBJ2-7, with 11 bases that match TRBD2. The V gene end was trimmed by 4 bases and the J gene end by 2 bases; junction bases not matched to a gene: 4. The CDR3 is 15 amino acids. Per the germline V gene, CDR1 is SGHTA and CDR2 is FQGNSA.

This clone was counted a single time. This rearrangement joins TRBV3-1 (or the pseudogene TRBV3-2) to TRBJ2-7, with a possible D match to TRBD1 (6 bases). Germline values: CDR1 LGHDT, CDR2 YNNKEL (reference sequence). The CDR3 runs 12 residues. V was shortened by 2 bases and J by 7 bases, with 9 bases between the two germline ends. This CDR3 is CASSQFTGEQYF. The CDR3 DNA sequence: TGTGCCAGCAGCCAATTTACAGGGGAGCAGTACTTC.

The V and J genes are TRBV5-4 and TRBJ1-4, with a possible D match to TRBD1 (5 bases). Between the trimmed V and J ends, which lost 4 bases and 2 bases, there was a span of 12 bases. Germline-derived CDR1 and CDR2 are SGHNT and YYREEE (reference sequence). The CDR3 extends over 15 amino acids. The chain's CDR3 is CASSLGRETNEKLFF. The CDR3 nucleotides read TGTGCCAGCAGCCTGGGGCGGGAGACTAATGAAAAACTGTTTTTT.

The chain has TRBV5-4 and TRBJ2-5; maybe TRBD1 (5 bases). The V end was cut by 1 base, the J end by 14 bases, with 12 bases between. CDR3 length: 11 residues. Per the germline V gene, CDR1 is SGHNT and CDR2 is YYREEE (reference sequence). The CDR3 nucleotides are TGTGCCAGCAGCTTGCAACGGACAACCTACTTC. It translates to CASSLQRTTYF.

To note about this clone: Germline is not matched at one junction end, which may reflect a read error. The chain recombines TRBV5-4 with TRBJ2-5; no firm D call. The CDR3 totals 11 residues. Germline CDR1 reads SGHNT; CDR2 reads YYREEE (reference sequence). CDR3 amino acids: CASKPGETQYF. DNA for the CDR3: TGTGCGAGCAAGCCGGGAGAGACCCAGTACTTC.

The V and J genes are TRBV5-1 and TRBJ1-2, with 10 bases aligning to TRBD1. After removal of 3 bases from V and 3 bases from J, the junction contained 5 bases not matched to a gene. This CDR3 has 15 amino acids. Germline V gives CDR1 SGHRS, CDR2 YFSETQ. The CDR3 is CASSSGQGLDYGYTF. CDR3 bases: TGCGCCAGCAGCTCGGGACAGGGGCTGGACTATGGCTACACCTTC.

The V and J genes are TRBV2 and TRBJ2-3; 7 bases are a match to TRBD1. V shed 6 bases, J shed 0 bases, and the junction held 6 bases outside the gene matches. The CDR3 is 15 amino acids. Germline assignment: CDR1 SNHLY and CDR2 FYNNEI. The CDR3 loop reads CASSRQGTSTDTQYF. The CDR3 DNA reads TGTGCCAGCAGCCGACAGGGAACTAGCACAGATACGCAGTATTTT.

The chain links TRBV11-2 to TRBJ1-5; D gene unclear. Per the germline V gene, CDR1 is SGHAT and CDR2 is FQNNGV. V was shortened by 5 bases and J by 2 bases, with 10 bases between the two germline ends. The CDR3 totals 14 residues. The CDR3 spells CASSLNGGNQPQHF. The CDR3 DNA reads as TGTGCCAGCAGCCTGAACGGGGGCAATCAGCCCCAGCATTTT.

This clone was observed a few times. The chain joins TRBV2 to TRBJ1-6; 10 bases align to TRBD1. The trim removed 6 bases at V and 5 bases at J, leaving 4 bases unmatched. CDR1 and CDR2 (germline): SNHLY, FYNNEI. There are 15 residues in the CDR3. CDR3 loop: CASRRTGGNNSPLHF. CDR3 nucleotide sequence: TGTGCCAGCAGGCGGACAGGGGGAAATAATTCACCCCTCCACTTT. The full variable domain, its missing parts supplied by reference TRBV2 and TRBJ1-6, is EPEVTQTPSHQVTQMGQEVILRCVPISNHLYFYWYRQILGQKVEFLVSFYNNEISEKSEIFDDQFSVERPDGSNFTLKIRSTKLEDSAMYFCASRRTGGNNSPLHFGNGTRLTVT.

This chain connects TRBV3-1 (or the pseudogene TRBV3-2) to TRBJ2-5; no clear D. Trimming stripped 1 base from V and 4 bases from J, with 7 bases between. The CDR3 is 13 amino acids. Per the germline V gene, CDR1 is LGHDT and CDR2 is YNNKEL (reference sequence). DNA of the CDR3: TGTGCCAGCAGCCAAGGGGCTGGAGAGACCCAGTACTTC. Its translation: CASSQGAGETQYF.

The J gene is TRBJ2-7, the V gene TRBV7-3, with 7 nucleotides matching TRBD1. CDR3 size: 13 residues. Germline CDR1 and CDR2: SGHTA and FQGTGA. V shed 5 bases, J shed 6 bases, and the junction held 7 bases outside the gene matches. CDR3 in amino acids: CASSPFTGAEQYF. As DNA, the CDR3 is TGTGCCAGCAGCCCCTTTACAGGGGCCGAGCAGTACTTC.

The chain links TRBV4-1 to TRBJ2-7; 7 bases map to TRBD1. Trimming took 0 bases from V and 3 from J; bases not matched to a gene: 8. Germline CDR1 is MGHRA and CDR2 is YSYEKL. The CDR3 is 16 amino acids. The CDR3 sequence: CASSQDLESGGYEQYF. The DNA for the CDR3 is TGCGCCAGCAGCCAAGATCTAGAGTCAGGGGGCTACGAGCAGTACTTC.

V is TRBV7-3 and J is TRBJ1-1; D remains ambiguous. In germline, CDR1 is SGHTA, CDR2 FQGTGA. The CDR3 loop spans 13 amino acids. V was trimmed by 8 bases and J by 2 bases, leaving 12 bases between them. In DNA, the CDR3 is TGTGCCAGCCGCCTCCAAGCTAACACTGAAGCTTTCTTT. It is translated as CASRLQANTEAFF.

The genes are TRBV29-1 and TRBJ1-2, with 7 bases that match TRBD1. There are 12 residues in the CDR3. Trimming took 4 bases from V and 6 from J; bases not matched to a gene: 5. The germline V gene has CDR1 SQVTM and CDR2 ANQGSEA. This CDR3 is CSVGDRANGYTF. The CDR3 bases are TGCAGCGTTGGCGACAGGGCGAATGGCTACACCTTC.

The V gene is TRBV30, the J gene TRBJ1-1, with TRBD1 identical over 9 bases. The germline V gene encodes CDR1 GTSNPN and CDR2 SVGIG (reference sequence). J was trimmed by 11 bases and V by 2 bases; bases with no gene match: 9. This CDR3 comprises 13 residues. DNA for the CDR3: TGTGCCTGGAGTACAGGGGACAGGGTGTTCGCTTTCTTT. This translates into CAWSTGDRVFAFF.

This clone was detected a few times. This chain's CDR3 is CASSIIGSRGQGATEAFF. The CDR3 DNA follows: TGTGCCAGTAGTATAATTGGGTCGCGAGGACAGGGGGCCACTGAAGCTTTCTTT. The chain is built from TRBV19 and TRBJ1-1; 11 nucleotides line up with TRBD1. The CDR3 is made up of 18 amino acids. From germline, CDR1 is LNHDA and CDR2 SQIVND (reference sequence). V shed 2 bases and J 4 bases; nucleotides not matched to a gene: 12.

This chain uses TRBV2 with TRBJ1-2; 7 positions agree with TRBD1. The ends lost 9 bases at V and 6 bases at J; junction bases unmatched: 4. The germline CDR1 and CDR2 sequences are SNHLY and FYNNEI. CDR3 length: 11 residues. The CDR3 DNA reads as TGTGCCAGACGGGACAGCGATGGCTACACCTTC. It is translated as CARRDSDGYTF.

The chain has TRBV18 and TRBJ1-1; the D gene is possibly TRBD1 (5 bases). The CDR3 is 17 amino acids. Germline loops: CDR1 KGHSH, CDR2 LQKENI. The V gene lost 6 bases and the J gene lost 0 bases, with 20 bases spanning the gap. CDR3 in amino acids: CASSATPGYTMNTEAFF. CDR3 bases: TGTGCCAGCTCGGCAACCCCAGGGTATACCATGAACACTGAAGCTTTCTTT.

The chain employs TRBV7-2 and TRBJ2-5, with D possibly being TRBD2 (6 bases). Trimming shortened V by 4 bases and J by 5 bases, and 14 bases separated the two germline ends. Germline CDR1 and CDR2: SGHTA and FQGNSA. The CDR3 length is 14 residues. The CDR3 DNA sequence: TGTGCCAGCAGCTCGCCTCGGGAGAGGGAGACCCAGTACTTC. Translating gives CASSSPRERETQYF.

This clone was detected once. The chain joins TRBV3-1 (or the pseudogene TRBV3-2) to TRBJ1-1; 9 bases fit TRBD1. Germline CDR1 and CDR2: LGHDT and YNNKEL (reference sequence). J lost 3 bases, V lost 6 bases, and 5 bases had no gene match. CDR3 length equals 14 residues. The CDR3 here is CASRGDRADTEAFF. In nucleotides, the CDR3 is TGTGCCAGCAGGGGGGACAGGGCGGACACTGAAGCTTTCTTT.

This clone showed up just once. This chain joins TRBV3-1 (or the pseudogene TRBV3-2) and TRBJ1-1; perhaps TRBD1 as D (6 bases). CDR3 length: 15 residues. Germline V CDR1 and CDR2: LGHDT, YNNKEL (reference sequence). The germline V and J ends were trimmed by 1 base and 10 bases, with 19 bases remaining between them. This chain's CDR3 is CASSQGFGDIRGAFF. DNA of the CDR3: TGTGCCAGCAGCCAAGGGTTCGGGGACATAAGGGGAGCTTTCTTT.

The chain links TRBV18 to TRBJ2-5; 8 bases are a match to TRBD1. V lost 6 bases to trimming and J lost 3 bases; unmatched junction nucleotides: 3. Germline V CDR1 and CDR2: KGHSH, LQKENI. The CDR3 length is 13 residues. CDR3 nucleotides: TGTGCCAGCTCGCAGACAGGGGAAGAGACCCAGTACTTC. This encodes CASSQTGEETQYF. Variable domain in full (rest from reference TRBV18 and TRBJ2-5): NAGVMQNPRHLVRRRGQEARLRCSPMKGHSHVYWYRQLPEEGLKFMVYLQKENIIDESGMPKERFSAEFPKEGPSILRIQQVVRGDSAAYFCASSQTGEETQYFGPGTRLLVL.

This clone was counted a single time. The chain has TRBV19 and TRBJ1-1; the match to TRBD1 covers 7 bases. Trimming cost V 11 bases and J 4 bases; bases outside gene matches: 4. Germline assignment: CDR1 LNHDA and CDR2 SQIVND (reference sequence). The CDR3 loop spans 11 amino acids. Here the CDR3 reads CASNRGTEAFF. CDR3 nucleotides: TGTGCCTCCAACAGGGGCACTGAAGCTTTCTTT. Based on the CDR3 plus reference TRBV19 and TRBJ1-1, the full variable domain is DGGITQSPKYLFRKEGQNVTLSCEQNLNHDAMYWYRQDPGQGLRLIYYSQIVNDFQKGDIAEGYSVSREKKESFPLTVTSAQKNPTAFYLCASNRGTEAFFGQGTRLTVV.

This clone has a handful of counts. V is TRBV13 and J is TRBJ1-1; D gene ambiguous. The CDR3 is made up of 13 amino acids. V was shortened by 5 bases and J by 1 base, with 8 bases between the two germline ends. Germline V gives CDR1 PRHDT, CDR2 FYEKMQ (reference sequence). CDR3 nucleotides: TGTGCCAGCAGCCCTCGGTCGAACACTGAAGCTTTCTTT. Protein product: CASSPRSNTEAFF.

V usage is TRBV7-2 and J usage is TRBJ2-5, with 15 bases fitting TRBD2. Looked up from germline, CDR1 is SGHTA and CDR2 is FQGNSA. J was trimmed by 8 bases and V by 5 bases; bases with no gene match: 9. This CDR3 is 16 amino acids long. CDR3 sequence reads: CASSLRTSGGVSTQYF. The CDR3 DNA sequence: TGTGCCAGCAGCCTTCGGACTAGCGGGGGGGTCTCCACCCAGTACTTC.

V and J are TRBV18 and TRBJ2-5, with 8 bases fitting TRBD2. The CDR3 length is 15 residues. V lost 7 bases to trimming and J lost 3 bases; unmatched junction nucleotides: 10. The germline CDR1 and CDR2 sequences are KGHSH and LQKENI. CDR3 loop: CASLRNGGGEETQYF. The CDR3 DNA sequence: TGTGCCAGCTTACGGAACGGGGGGGGAGAAGAGACCCAGTACTTC. The whole variable domain, remainder taken from reference TRBV18 and TRBJ2-5, is NAGVMQNPRHLVRRRGQEARLRCSPMKGHSHVYWYRQLPEEGLKFMVYLQKENIIDESGMPKERFSAEFPKEGPSILRIQQVVRGDSAAYFCASLRNGGGEETQYFGPGTRLLVL.

This chain joins TRBV7-9 and TRBJ1-5, with 8 bases aligning to TRBD1. The CDR3 has 17 residues. The germline V gene encodes CDR1 SEHNR and CDR2 FQNEAQ (reference sequence). Trimming cost V 6 bases and J 1 base; bases outside gene matches: 11. CDR3 protein: CASRLLQGGVSNQPQHF. CDR3 nucleotides: TGTGCCAGCAGACTTTTACAGGGGGGGGTGAGCAATCAGCCCCAGCATTTT.